One and the same sample provided the 24 T cell receptor beta chains below, sequenced in a study of immune characterization of retroperitoneal liposarcoma. Each CDR3 protein is one row after TCRdb ran MiXCR on the PCR reads. The table records over 10,000 distinct CDR3 sequences, approximately 50% of them present only once. Input material: tumor tissue. The receptors shown here come from a female donor with retroperitoneal liposarcoma.

Only a few counts were recorded for this clonotype. The V gene is TRBV7-8, the J gene TRBJ2-5; 8 positions agree with TRBD1. The germline V gene has CDR1 SGHVS and CDR2 FQNEAQ. This CDR3 has 17 amino acids. V was pared by 5 bases and J by 11 bases, with 22 bases of the junction left unmatched. The CDR3 loop is CASSPSGQGPGYNEQYF. In nucleotides, the CDR3 is TGTGCCAGCAGCCCCAGTGGACAGGGACCGGGTTACAATGAGCAGTACTTC. The full variable domain, completed using reference TRBV7-8 and TRBJ2-5, is GAGVSQSPRYKVAKRGQDVALRCDPISGHVSLFWYQQALGQGPEFLTYFQNEAQLDKSGLPSDRFFAERPEGSVSTLKIQRTQQEDSAVYLCASSPSGQGPGYNEQYFGPGTRLLVL.

The chain couples TRBV6-5 to TRBJ1-1; D unclear. Trimming left V 6 bases short and J 0 bases short, with 8 bases between. The germline gives CDR1 MNHEY, CDR2 SVGAGI. This CDR3 is 13 amino acids long. In nucleotides, the CDR3 is TGTGCCAGCAGGATGGAGTTGAACACTGAAGCTTTCTTT. It is translated as CASRMELNTEAFF.

Comment on this clonotype: Its ends do not fully match the called genes, so a read error is possible. The chain has TRBV11-2 and TRBJ2-1; 7 bases fit TRBD1. Germline V gives CDR1 SGHAT, CDR2 FQNNGV. The CDR3 runs 17 residues. CDR3 loop: CASSLDQPGQRSYEQFF. The CDR3 nucleotides read TGTGCCAGCAGCCTAGACCAACCGGGACAGAGATCCTACGAGCAGTTCTTC.

The genes are TRBV7-8 and TRBJ2-1; tentatively, D is TRBD2 (6 bases). The assigned J gene may be wrong: the sequence end matches TRBJ2-7 better. Germline V gene sequence: CDR1 SGHVS, CDR2 FQNEAQ. The CDR3 covers 15 residues. The CDR3 sequence: CASSIGTQSSYEQYF. The CDR3 DNA follows: TGTGCCAGCAGCATCGGGACTCAAAGCTCCTACGAGCAGTACTTC.

This clonotype was counted only a few times. The rearrangement links TRBV6-5 to TRBJ2-4, with a possible D match to TRBD1 (5 bases). Gene TRBJ2-7 matches the end of the DNA better, so the J call may be wrong. CDR1 is MNHEY and CDR2 is SVGAGI in the germline V gene. The CDR3 has 14 amino acids. CDR3 loop: CASSYSGPLDEQYF. The DNA for the CDR3 is TGTGCCAGCAGTTACTCGGGGCCCCTGGACGAGCAGTACTTC.

The CDR3 region is CASSDGSAPFF. The CDR3 DNA reads TGTGCCAGCAGTGATGGAAGTGCCCCGTTCTTC. The chain is built from TRBV6-4 and TRBJ2-1; D not resolved. This CDR3 is 11 amino acids long. The V gene's germline CDR1 is MRHNA and CDR2 SNTAGT. V dropped 3 bases and J dropped 15 bases, with 12 bases sitting between them.

The chain links TRBV6-8 to TRBJ2-5, with D possibly matching TRBD2 (6 bases). There are 15 residues in the CDR3. The V gene lost 5 bases and the J gene lost 1 base, with 14 bases spanning the gap. Germline V gene sequence: CDR1 MNHGY, CDR2 SAAAGT. CDR3 coding DNA: TGTGCCAGCAGTGGCGCTAGCGTACCCCAAGAGACCCAGTACTTC. This codes for CASSGASVPQETQYF.

Remarks on this clonotype: The junction does not match germline at one end; this may be a read error. The rearrangement joins TRBV4-1 to TRBJ2-3; 8 nucleotides line up with TRBD2. Germline V gene lookup returns CDR1 MGHRA and CDR2 YSYEKL. The CDR3 has 13 amino acids. The CDR3: CASSQAGEVSQYF. CDR3 DNA: TGTGCCAGCAGCCAAGCGGGAGAGGTGTCGCAGTATTTT.

In regard to this clonotype: This could be a read error, since a much larger clone is one nucleotide away. This CDR3 is missing its conserved last phenylalanine or tryptophan, likely due to a read error. The chain links TRBV27 to TRBJ2-5; 8 nucleotides line up with TRBD2. Germline CDR1 is MNHEY and CDR2 is SMNVEV (reference sequence). The CDR3 sequence is 13 residues long. J gave up 9 bases and V 4 bases, and 7 bases lay outside the gene matches. CDR3 protein: CASSSRGGTAQYS. The CDR3, as DNA: TGTGCCAGCAGTTCCCGGGGGGGCACGGCCCAGTACTCC.

J is TRBJ2-1 and V is TRBV27, with 10 nucleotides matching TRBD2. V was pared by 7 bases and J by 9 bases, with 21 bases of the junction left unmatched. The CDR3 has 18 amino acids. Looked up from germline, CDR1 is MNHEY and CDR2 is SMNVEV (reference sequence). This CDR3 is CASTWWGAGGTSVGEQFF. In DNA, the CDR3 is TGTGCCAGCACCTGGTGGGGGGCGGGTGGGACTAGCGTGGGTGAGCAGTTCTTC.

The chain is built from TRBV6-2 or TRBV6-3 and TRBJ2-1; D remains unclear. The DNA end is a closer match to TRBJ2-7, so the J assignment may be wrong. CDR3 length: 13 residues. The germline gives CDR1 MNHEY, CDR2 SVGEGT. CDR3 amino acids: CASSEDHAYEQYF. The DNA of the CDR3 is TGTGCCAGCAGTGAAGACCACGCCTACGAGCAGTACTTC.

This clonotype was observed many times. The V call is TRBV12-3 or TRBV12-4, the J call TRBJ2-4, with 7 bases identical to TRBD1. J gave up 3 bases and V 7 bases, and 12 bases lay outside the gene matches. The CDR3 contains 16 residues. In DNA form, the CDR3 reads TGTGCCAGCACCCCGCGCCGGACAGGCCTCAAAAACATTCAGTACTTC. It codes for CASTPRRTGLKNIQYF.

This chain connects TRBV27 to TRBJ2-1; 9 nucleotides line up with TRBD2. The CDR3 has 16 residues. With V trimmed by 3 bases and J by 12 bases, 15 bases remained unmatched. Germline V CDR1 and CDR2: MNHEY, SMNVEV (reference sequence). CDR3 in DNA: TGTGCCAGCAGTTTGGGAAGCGGGAGGCCTACAATGGCGCAGTTCTTC. Translation gives CASSLGSGRPTMAQFF.

In regard to this clonotype: The conserved phenylalanine or tryptophan normally closing the CDR3 is absent here, so this likely arose from a read error. The DNA is left out, because the CDR3 cannot be placed on it with certainty; the CDR3 is given as TCRdb lists it. The chain joins TRBV7-2 to TRBJ2-1. The germline V gene has CDR1 SGHTA and CDR2 FQGNSA. The CDR3 extends over 13 residues, inclusive of both ends. CDR3 in amino acids: CASSLSLAYEQLS.

This clonotype is judged medium-sized. The V call is TRBV6-1, the J call TRBJ2-5; the match to TRBD2 covers 8 bases. CDR3 length: 12 residues. V dropped 3 bases and J dropped 11; count of bases not matched to a gene: 5. The germline CDR1 and CDR2 sequences are MNHNS and SASEGT. Here the CDR3 DNA reads TGTGCCAGCAGTGACCCGGGGGGGGAGCAGTACTTC. It yields the protein CASSDPGGEQYF.

This clonotype has a handful of counts. The chain employs TRBV6-1 and TRBJ1-2; 7 bases are a match to TRBD1. V was pared by 1 base and J by 4 bases, with 6 bases of the junction left unmatched. Germline V gene data show CDR1 as MNHNS and CDR2 as SASEGT. This CDR3 has 15 amino acids. CDR3 amino acids: CASSEESGGGYGYTF. The CDR3 DNA is TGTGCCAGCAGTGAAGAGTCAGGGGGTGGCTATGGCTACACCTTC.

This clonotype is termed medium-sized. The chain links TRBV7-6 to TRBJ2-5, with a possible D match to TRBD2 (6 bases). CDR1 SGHVS and CDR2 FNYEAQ come from the germline V gene. V lost 5 bases to trimming and J lost 5 bases, with 24 bases between them. The CDR3 extends over 17 amino acids. CDR3 sequence reads: CASSPPFGRGEGETQYF. The CDR3 DNA sequence: TGTGCCAGCAGCCCCCCTTTCGGGCGGGGCGAGGGGGAGACCCAGTACTTC. Filled out from reference TRBV7-6 and TRBJ2-5, the complete variable domain reads GAGVSQSPRYKVTKRGQDVALRCDPISGHVSLYWYRQALGQGPEFLTYFNYEAQQDKSGLPNDRFSAERPEGSISTLTIQRTEQRDSAMYRCASSPPFGRGEGETQYFGPGTRLLVL.

This clonotype was counted only a few times. This rearrangement joins TRBV27 to TRBJ2-5, with 11 positions matching TRBD1. The CDR3 has 13 residues. Germline V gene lookup returns CDR1 MNHEY and CDR2 SMNVEV (reference sequence). The V segment lost 7 bases and the J segment 5 bases; nucleotides outside the gene matches: 3. CDR3 sequence reads: CASMGQGGETQYF. In DNA form, the CDR3 reads TGTGCCAGCATGGGACAGGGGGGGGAGACCCAGTACTTC.

V gene TRBV6-8 combines with J gene TRBJ2-1, with a possible D match to TRBD2 (6 bases). Trimming removed 8 bases from V and 7 bases from J, with 24 bases in between. Germline loops: CDR1 MNHGY, CDR2 SAAAGT. CDR3 length: 16 amino acids. DNA for the CDR3: TGTGCCAGCGGCGGCGGCGGGGACTCGAGGGAGAATGAGCAGTTCTTC. Translating gives CASGGGGDSRENEQFF.

This clonotype appeared a few times. The J gene is TRBJ2-5, the V gene TRBV10-1; TRBD2 is a possible D gene (5 bases). Near its end, the DNA agrees better with TRBJ2-7, so the J call may be wrong. Germline CDR1 is WNHNN and CDR2 is SYGVQD (reference sequence). The CDR3 is 12 residues long. The DNA of the CDR3 is TGCGCCAGCAGTGATCGGGGCTACGAGCAGTACTTC. This sequence encodes CASSDRGYEQYF.

This clonotype was counted many times. For the CDR3, the DNA is TGTGCCAGCAGTGCCGGGACCACTAACAATGAGCAGTTCTTC. This encodes CASSAGTTNNEQFF. The V and J genes are TRBV27 and TRBJ2-1, with D possibly called TRBD1 or TRBD2 (5 bases each). Trimming took off 5 bases at V and 5 bases at J, with 13 bases between the two ends. From germline, CDR1 is MNHEY and CDR2 SMNVEV (reference sequence). The CDR3 has 14 residues.

V and J are TRBV6-1 and TRBJ2-5; TRBD1 might be the D (6 bases). TRBJ2-7 explains the end of the DNA better; the J call may be wrong. The CDR3 has 15 residues. The germline gives CDR1 MNHNS, CDR2 SASEGT. CDR3 loop: CASSPPPQGTGEQYF. In DNA, the CDR3 is TGTGCCAGCAGCCCGCCCCCACAGGGAACGGGCGAGCAGTACTTC.

The sample holds a few counts of this clonotype. The CDR3 sequence: CASSFRGTATSEQFF. The CDR3 coding sequence is TGTGCCAGCAGTTTTCGGGGGACAGCAACAAGCGAGCAGTTCTTC. V usage is TRBV12-3 or TRBV12-4 and J usage is TRBJ2-1; TRBD1 is a possible D gene (7 bases). The CDR3 covers 15 residues. V lost 3 bases and J lost 10, with 19 bases in between.

V and J are TRBV12-3 or TRBV12-4 and TRBJ2-1; 7 positions match TRBD1. The CDR3 is 15 residues long. V lost 5 bases, J lost 4 bases, and 8 bases stayed unmatched. The chain's CDR3 is CASSKGQRIYNEQFF. The CDR3 nucleotides are TGTGCCAGCAGTAAGGGACAGCGGATATACAATGAGCAGTTCTTC.